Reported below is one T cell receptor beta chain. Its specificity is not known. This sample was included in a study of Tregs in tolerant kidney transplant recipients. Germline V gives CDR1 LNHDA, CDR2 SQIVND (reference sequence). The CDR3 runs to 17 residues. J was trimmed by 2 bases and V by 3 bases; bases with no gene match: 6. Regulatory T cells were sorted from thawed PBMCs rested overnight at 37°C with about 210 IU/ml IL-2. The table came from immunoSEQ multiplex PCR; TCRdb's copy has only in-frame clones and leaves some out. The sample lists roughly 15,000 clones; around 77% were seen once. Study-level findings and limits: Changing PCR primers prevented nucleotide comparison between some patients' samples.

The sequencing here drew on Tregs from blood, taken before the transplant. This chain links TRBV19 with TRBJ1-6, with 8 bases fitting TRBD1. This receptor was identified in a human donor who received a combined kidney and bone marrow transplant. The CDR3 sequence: CASSMGQGAAYNSPLHF. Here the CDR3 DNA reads TGTGCCAGTAGTATGGGGCAGGGGGCGGCCTATAATTCACCCCTCCACTTT.